This TCR beta chain was captured in a study of T cell responses to AZD1222 COVID-19 vaccine. Using immunoSEQ multiplex PCR, the repertoire was profiled, and TCRdb retains in-frame clones only, with some absent. The sample holds roughly 120,000 clones, around 81% seen once. CDR1 is MNHEY and CDR2 is SVGAGI in the germline V gene. The CDR3 sequence is 15 residues long. The J segment lost 0 bases and the V segment lost 5 bases, leaving 3 bases of the junction unmatched. This clonotype was obtained from an adult in good health. The sequences come from peripheral blood, collected on day 0 of AZD1222 vaccination. This chain uses TRBV6-5 with TRBJ2-7; 11 nucleotides match TRBD2. The CDR3 loop reads CASSSSGGGSYEQYF. The CDR3 coding sequence is TGTGCCAGCAGTAGTAGCGGGGGGGGCTCCTACGAGCAGTACTTC.